Sequencing of this TCR beta chain was carried out in a study of T cell responses to AZD1222 COVID-19 vaccine. Looked up from germline, CDR1 is MDHEN and CDR2 is SYDVKM. V gave up 6 bases and J gave up 2 bases; unmatched junction bases: 12. The CDR3 runs 16 residues. Measured with immunoSEQ multiplex PCR; TCRdb has only the in-frame clones, and not every one. The data show over 100,000 clones, roughly 87% seen once. As for this clone: The antigen is unknown.

Study observations and caveats: Baseline serostatus was positive in only a handful of AZD1222 recipients.

The chain joins TRBV28 to TRBJ2-7, with TRBD1 matching over 8 bases. The source material was peripheral blood, sampled on day 0 of MenACWY control vaccination. The clonotype was recovered from an adult in good health. CDR3 bases: TGTGCCAGCAGCCAAGGGGGACAGGATTCCCCCTACGAGCAGTACTTC. Translation: CASSQGGQDSPYEQYF.